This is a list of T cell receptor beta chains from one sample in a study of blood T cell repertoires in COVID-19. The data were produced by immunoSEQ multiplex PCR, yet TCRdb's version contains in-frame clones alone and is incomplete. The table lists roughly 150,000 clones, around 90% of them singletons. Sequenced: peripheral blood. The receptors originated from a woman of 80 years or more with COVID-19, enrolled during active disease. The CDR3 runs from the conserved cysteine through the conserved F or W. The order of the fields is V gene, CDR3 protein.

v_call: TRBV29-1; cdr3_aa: CSVGDFYGYTF
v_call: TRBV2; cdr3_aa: CASRRDDDSSSAGYEQYF
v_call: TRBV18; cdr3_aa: CASSPMAGGAETQYF
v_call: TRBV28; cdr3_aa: CASNTGSNQPQHF
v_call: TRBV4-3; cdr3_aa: CASSLLTGLGTGELFF
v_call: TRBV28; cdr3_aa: CASSFSGTGGYEQYF
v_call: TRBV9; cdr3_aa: CASSVAVRLAGGDNEQFF
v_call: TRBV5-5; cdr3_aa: CASSLDSLYEQYF
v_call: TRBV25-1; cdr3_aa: CASSVATGTYEQYF
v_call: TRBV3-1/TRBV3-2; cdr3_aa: CASSHKNTYGYTF
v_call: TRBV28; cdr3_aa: CASGLKYEQFF
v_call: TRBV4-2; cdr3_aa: CASSPPGQGPGELFF
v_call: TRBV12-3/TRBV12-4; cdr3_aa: CASSLALSGYTF
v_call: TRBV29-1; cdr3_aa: CSVARQGELYGYTF
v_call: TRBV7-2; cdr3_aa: CASRLQTAMNTEAFF
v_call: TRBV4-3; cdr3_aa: CASSQDNRVDGYTF
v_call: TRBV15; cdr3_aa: CATSSQLGRLASYEQYF
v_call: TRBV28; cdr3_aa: CASLQGIRNTIYF
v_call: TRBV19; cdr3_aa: CASSIGGVYTGELFF
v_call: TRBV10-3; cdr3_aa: CATSGQQNTGELFF
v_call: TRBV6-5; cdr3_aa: CASSPTLSYGYTF
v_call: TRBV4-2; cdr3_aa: CASSQTSGSYGELFF
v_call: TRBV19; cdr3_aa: CASAPGIQPQHF
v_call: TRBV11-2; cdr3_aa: CASSLERAYEAFF
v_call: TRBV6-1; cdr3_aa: CASSESLPRQPNEKLFF
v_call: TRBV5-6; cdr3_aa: CASSSLWTANTEAFF
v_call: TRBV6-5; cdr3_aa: CASSKQGAYEQYF
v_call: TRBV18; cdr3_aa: CASSPPSGRVYNEQFF
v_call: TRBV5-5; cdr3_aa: CASSLEDRSGNTIYF
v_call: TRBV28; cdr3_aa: CASSSRQGGEKLFF
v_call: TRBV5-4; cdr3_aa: CASSSLGGEQFF
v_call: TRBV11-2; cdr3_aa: CASSPDLAFEWFF
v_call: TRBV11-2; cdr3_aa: CASSLSSSGRQVGTQYF
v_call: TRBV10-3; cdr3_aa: CAIRDDRVYNSPLHF
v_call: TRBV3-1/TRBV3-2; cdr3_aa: CASSHSINNNQPQHF
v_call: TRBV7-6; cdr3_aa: CASSLAFSGRSGEQYF
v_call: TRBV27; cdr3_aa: CASSLTVNQPQHF
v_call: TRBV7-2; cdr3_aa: CASSSSGAAGSYNEQFF